A selection of T cell receptor beta chains follows, all from one sample in a study of control samples from healthy donors and cancer patients. Here immunoSEQ multiplex PCR was the method, and the copy in TCRdb shows in-frame clones only, minus some. The sample shows around 84,000 clones, roughly 82% of them seen only once. Input material: PBMCs. These receptors all stem from a man in his 60s with head and neck cancer. CDR3s include the opening cysteine and the closing phenylalanine or tryptophan. D genes are given only for firm matches. A clone size is listed for some rows: how often the clone was seen (once, few, many), or a class if it is expanded.

cdr3_nt	cdr3_aa	clone_size	v_call	j_call	d_call
TGTGCCAGCATCCAGGACAGGAGGGCTGAAGCTTTCTTT	CASIQDRRAEAFF	-	TRBV28	TRBJ1-1	TRBD1
TGTGCCAGCAGCTTGGAAGAAAACAATGAGCAGTTCTTC	CASSLEENNEQFF	-	TRBV5-4	TRBJ2-1	-
TGTGCCAGCAGCCAAGGTGGCCAGGGCGGCTACGAGCAGTACTTC	CASSQGGQGGYEQYF	once	TRBV4-2	TRBJ2-7	-
TGTGCCAGCAGCCAAGGAGCCGGGAGTGGCACTGAAGCTTTCTTT	CASSQGAGSGTEAFF	once	TRBV3-1/TRBV3-2	TRBJ1-1	-
TGTGCCAGCAGCTTAGGGGCCGGACTAGGAGACAATGAGCAGTTCTTC	CASSLGAGLGDNEQFF	-	TRBV7-9	TRBJ2-1	TRBD2
TGCGCCAGCAGCTTGATGGGGGGCATTGGCTACACCTTC	CASSLMGGIGYTF	once	TRBV5-1	TRBJ1-2	-
TGTGCCAGCAGGCCTCAGGGGACCCCCTACGAGCAGTACTTC	CASRPQGTPYEQYF	few	TRBV28	TRBJ2-7	-
TGCGCCAGCAGCTTGAATCGGAGAGAGGGGGAAAAACTGTTTTTT	CASSLNRREGEKLFF	-	TRBV5-1	TRBJ1-4	-
TGTGCCAGCAGCCCCCGGGATACGGGAGGGGAAAAACTGTTTTTT	CASSPRDTGGEKLFF	medium-sized	TRBV4-2	TRBJ1-4	-
TGTGCCAGCAGCCGGGACGAGTACAAGCAGTTCTTC	CASSRDEYKQFF	-	TRBV5-4	TRBJ2-1	-
TGTGCCAGCAGCCGCACTAGCGGGAGGAACACCGGGGAGCTGTTTTTT	CASSRTSGRNTGELFF	-	TRBV9	TRBJ2-2	TRBD2
TGTGCCAGCAGCGTCCCCGGGACTCCCCGGCGAGAGCAGTACTTC	CASSVPGTPRREQYF	-	TRBV11-2	TRBJ2-7	-
TGTGCCATCAGAACCGGGACAGAAGAAGAGACCCAGTACTTC	CAIRTGTEEETQYF	-	TRBV10-3	TRBJ2-5	TRBD1
TGTGCCAGCAGACCCACAGGAGGAAACTACTACGAGCAGTACTTC	CASRPTGGNYYEQYF	-	TRBV6-5	TRBJ2-7	-
TGTGCCAGCAGCTTAGCTCCCGGGGGCGGCACCGGGGAGCTGTTTTTT	CASSLAPGGGTGELFF	-	TRBV7-9	TRBJ2-2	-
TGTGCCAGCAGCTTGCGACTAGCGGGAGCGGAGACCCAGTACTTC	CASSLRLAGAETQYF	-	TRBV5-6	TRBJ2-5	TRBD2
TGTGCCAGTCGGCCTGGGGGACTGGAGACCCAGTACTTC	CASRPGGLETQYF	-	TRBV19	TRBJ2-5	-
TGTGCCAGCAGCCCACCTGGGGGGTACAATGAGCAGTTCTTC	CASSPPGGYNEQFF	few	TRBV14	TRBJ2-1	-
TGTGCCAGCAGCCAGGGTGCGGGACCGGGTGGGGAGCAGTACTTC	CASSQGAGPGGEQYF	-	TRBV3-1/TRBV3-2	TRBJ2-7	-
TGTGCCAGTAGTACCGGGGTTAACACCGGGGAGCTGTTTTTT	CASSTGVNTGELFF	-	TRBV19	TRBJ2-2	-
TGTGCCAGCAGCCCCAGCGGGAGTCCCACCTACGAGCAGTACTTC	CASSPSGSPTYEQYF	-	TRBV7-9	TRBJ2-7	TRBD2
TGCAGTGCTGGCCCCCACCTGCAGTTCTTC	CSAGPHLQFF	few	TRBV20-1	TRBJ2-1	-
TGTGCCAGTAGTACCCGCCCAGGGACGAACACTGAAGCTTTCTTT	CASSTRPGTNTEAFF	-	TRBV19	TRBJ1-1	-
TGTGCCAGTAGTATGGGACTTCGGGAGACCCAGTACTTC	CASSMGLRETQYF	-	TRBV19	TRBJ2-5	-
TGCAGCGCCGGAAGGGTTCTCCCCACAGATACGCAGTATTTT	CSAGRVLPTDTQYF	-	TRBV29-1	TRBJ2-3	-
TGTGCCAGCAGCCTATCCCGGGACAGGGCCCAAGAGACCCAGTACTTC	CASSLSRDRAQETQYF	few	TRBV7-2	TRBJ2-5	TRBD1
TGTGCCAGCAGCTTGGCCCCGGGACTAGCGGATTACAATGAGCAGTTCTTC	CASSLAPGLADYNEQFF	-	TRBV5-4	TRBJ2-1	TRBD2
TGTGCCAGCAGGGGGGGACAGGGGGAAAAAAACTATGGCTACACCTTC	CASRGGQGEKNYGYTF	-	TRBV28	TRBJ1-2	TRBD1
TGTGCCAGCATTAGGACTCCCAATGAGCAGTTCTTC	CASIRTPNEQFF	-	TRBV2	TRBJ2-1	-
TGTGCCTGGAGTGTAACGGGCAGTGGGATGTACTTC	CAWSVTGSGMYF	-	TRBV30	TRBJ2-5	-